Listed below are T cell receptor beta chains from one sample, sequenced in a study of cytomegalovirus exposure and HLA in healthy donors. Generated by immunoSEQ multiplex PCR, the TCRdb table keeps only in-frame clones and is missing some. The top ten hold about 7.5% of the sample, which has about 110,000 clones, over 65% seen once. Sequencing used PBMCs. The source is a man in his forties or fifties in good health and CMV-seropositive. The CDR3 runs from the conserved cysteine through the conserved F or W. D genes are given only for firm matches. Some rows mark clone size as missing; the rest say once, few, many or name a class of expanded clone.

clone_size j_call v_call d_call cdr3_aa cdr3_nt
. TRBJ2-1 TRBV15 TRBD1 CATSMGQGNIDEQFF TGTGCCACCAGCATGGGACAGGGTAATATCGATGAGCAGTTCTTC
. TRBJ1-3 TRBV6-5 . CAAMEGQTGNTIYF TGTGCCGCAATGGAGGGGCAGACTGGAAACACCATATATTTT
. TRBJ2-1 TRBV11-2 TRBD2 CASSSWTSGYNEQFF TGTGCCAGCAGCTCCTGGACTAGCGGTTACAATGAGCAGTTCTTC
. TRBJ2-1 TRBV19 TRBD2 CASMKRGANNEQFF TGTGCCAGTATGAAGCGGGGGGCGAACAATGAGCAGTTCTTC
few TRBJ2-7 TRBV4-1 TRBD2 CASSPSGLAGDEQYF TGCGCCAGCAGCCCGTCGGGACTAGCGGGGGACGAGCAGTACTTC
. TRBJ2-1 TRBV27 TRBD2 CASSPQTSRTNNEQFF TGTGCCAGCAGTCCCCAGACTAGCCGGACTAACAATGAGCAGTTCTTC
. TRBJ2-7 TRBV4-3 . CASSQEDLTRGHYEQYF TGCGCCAGCAGCCAAGAGGATTTGACTAGGGGCCACTACGAGCAGTACTTC
. TRBJ2-7 TRBV6-1 TRBD1 CASSVETGFYEQYF TGTGCCAGCAGTGTCGAGACAGGGTTTTACGAGCAGTACTTC
few TRBJ2-7 TRBV11-2 . CASSFSSGVEQYF TGTGCCAGCAGCTTTAGCTCTGGAGTCGAGCAGTACTTC
. TRBJ1-5 TRBV2 TRBD1 CASVDREFQPQHF TGTGCCAGCGTAGACAGGGAATTTCAGCCCCAGCATTTT
. TRBJ1-2 TRBV5-4 . CASSTPQGRYGYTF TGTGCCAGCAGCACACCCCAGGGTCGCTATGGCTACACCTTC
. TRBJ2-5 TRBV2 TRBD2 CASSESGGASETQYF TGTGCCAGCAGTGAATCCGGGGGGGCTTCGGAGACCCAGTACTTC
. TRBJ1-2 TRBV2 TRBD1 CASRSLPGGSRGYTF TGTGCCAGCAGATCTCTACCAGGGGGATCGCGGGGCTACACCTTC
. TRBJ1-3 TRBV7-9 . CASGHHSGNTIYF TGTGCCAGCGGCCATCACTCTGGAAACACCATATATTTT
. TRBJ1-2 TRBV18 . CASSPQVGYTF TGTGCCAGCTCACCTCAGGTTGGCTACACCTTC
. TRBJ1-1 TRBV10-3 TRBD1 CAISESSGGLNTEAFF TGTGCCATCAGTGAGTCGTCAGGGGGCTTGAACACTGAAGCTTTCTTT
many TRBJ2-1 TRBV4-3 TRBD1 CASSPQGVAPGNEQFF TGCGCCAGCAGCCCCCAGGGGGTAGCGCCCGGGAATGAGCAGTTCTTC
. TRBJ2-1 TRBV4-2 . CASSHNEDILSYNEQFF TGTGCCAGCAGCCACAATGAAGACATACTCTCCTACAATGAGCAGTTCTTC
. TRBJ1-2 TRBV4-3 . CASSQEIRQVPNYGYTF TGCGCCAGCAGCCAAGAGATTCGGCAGGTACCTAACTATGGCTACACCTTC
. TRBJ2-5 TRBV7-2 . CASSASGTLTQETQYF TGTGCCAGCAGCGCGTCCGGGACTCTTACTCAAGAGACCCAGTACTTC
. TRBJ2-7 TRBV6-1 TRBD2 CASSEALLAGAYEQYF TGTGCCAGCAGTGAAGCGCTCCTAGCGGGGGCCTACGAGCAGTACTTC
. TRBJ1-4 TRBV27 . CASSPGQSQDLEKLFF TGTGCCAGCAGTCCAGGACAGTCACAGGATCTAGAAAAACTGTTTTTT
. TRBJ1-2 TRBV28 . CASSFPGINYGYTF TGTGCCAGCAGTTTCCCAGGGATTAACTATGGCTACACCTTC
. TRBJ1-6 TRBV7-2 . CASSVQDGSPLHF TGTGCCAGCTCAGTCCAGGATGGTTCACCCCTCCACTTT
. TRBJ1-2 TRBV11-2 . CASSPGLLYGYTF TGTGCCAGCAGCCCGGGATTACTCTATGGCTACACCTTC
once TRBJ2-3 TRBV7-2 . CASSLSWATTDTQYF TGTGCCAGCAGCTTATCGTGGGCGACCACAGATACGCAGTATTTT
. TRBJ2-3 TRBV11-3 . CASSSTELYTDTQYF TGTGCCAGCAGCTCAACTGAGCTATACACAGATACGCAGTATTTT